This TCR beta chain was captured by sequencing in a study of T cell clonotyping in hematopoietic cell transplantation. CDR1 is SGHRS, CDR2 YFSETQ, per germline. The CDR3 totals 15 residues. V shed 5 bases, J shed 3 bases, and the junction held 11 bases outside the gene matches. Regarding the study as a whole: CD4 and CD8 repertoire contributions could not be separated without sorting. Broader posttransplant TCR repertoire diversity was predicted by graft donor and pretransplant recipient Inverse Simpson Index values. Pathologically expanded recipient clonotypes increased progressively from day 30 to day 180 as diversity fell.

To note about this clone: Its antigen is undetermined.

Assay used: immunoSEQ multiplex PCR; TCRdb lists only in-frame clones, some missing. Among around 2,400 clones, 78% were seen once, and the ten largest hold roughly a third. The input for sequencing was peripheral blood mononuclear cells, taken 180 days after allogeneic stem cell transplant. The TCR comes from a male patient aged 60-70 years who had an allogeneic stem cell transplant, so T cells may come from the graft donor. Some clones in this sample may be carry-over from other donors' samples. This rearrangement joins TRBV5-1 to TRBJ2-7; the match to TRBD1 covers 7 bases. The CDR3 nucleotides are TGCGCCAGCAGGTATAGACAGGGTGATTTCTACGAGCAGTACTTC. As protein: CASRYRQGDFYEQYF.